The 24 T cell receptor beta chains given below trace back to one sample, sequenced in a study of OX40 agonist ivuxolimab in advanced cancers. Assay: immunoSEQ multiplex PCR; the TCRdb copy retains only in-frame clones and omits some. The sample comprises tens of thousands of clones, 80% to 90% of which are singletons, and around 25% rests with the top ten. The source was CD4+ or CD8+ T cells sorted from blood, collected in a trial of the OX40 agonist ivuxolimab. The receptors shown here come from an adult with an advanced solid tumor such as melanoma, head and neck, liver or kidney cancer.

V usage is TRBV7-9 and J usage is TRBJ2-7; D is undetermined. This CDR3 spans 15 amino acids. The V end was cut by 5 bases, the J end by 7 bases, with 21 bases between. CDR1 and CDR2 from the germline V gene are SEHNR and FQNEAQ (reference sequence). CDR3 sequence: CASSPNPGEPREQYF. CDR3 coding DNA: TGTGCCAGCAGCCCTAATCCGGGCGAACCTCGGGAGCAGTACTTC.

This chain uses TRBV11-3 with TRBJ2-2; TRBD2 agrees at 11 bases. V shed 4 bases and J 4 bases; nucleotides not matched to a gene: 5. The germline gives CDR1 SGHNT, CDR2 YENEEA. The CDR3 sequence is 16 residues long. CDR3 amino acids: CASSSFSGGGTGELFF. Written as DNA, the CDR3 is TGTGCCAGCAGCTCTTTTAGCGGGGGGGGCACCGGGGAGCTGTTTTTT.

The rearrangement links TRBV7-6 to TRBJ2-7, with D possibly called TRBD1 or TRBD2 (5 bases each). With 5 bases removed from V and 6 bases from J, the gap between germline ends came to 17 bases. The CDR3 sequence is 14 residues long. Germline lookup yields CDR1 SGHVS and CDR2 FNYEAQ. The CDR3 coding sequence is TGTGCCAGCAGCCCCTCGGGACGAGGGGCCGAGCAGTACTTC. As protein: CASSPSGRGAEQYF.

The chain couples TRBV6-6 to TRBJ2-7; TRBD2 agrees at 12 bases. V trimming: 6 bases; J trimming: 2 bases; junction bases outside the gene matches: 5. This CDR3 region has 15 residues. The germline V gene encodes CDR1 MNHNY and CDR2 SVGAGI (reference sequence). CDR3 sequence (DNA): TGTGCCAGCAGACTGACTAGCGGGAGTACCTACGAGCAGTACTTC. Protein: CASRLTSGSTYEQYF.

The rearrangement uses TRBV7-9 and TRBJ2-1; tentatively, D is TRBD2 (5 bases). This CDR3 is 14 amino acids long. V was cut by 3 bases and J by 0 bases, with 6 bases left in between. Germline values: CDR1 SEHNR, CDR2 FQNEAQ (reference sequence). The CDR3 spells CASSFTSSYNEQFF. DNA for the CDR3: TGTGCCAGCAGCTTTACTAGCTCCTACAATGAGCAGTTCTTC.

V and J are TRBV7-9 and TRBJ2-5; D not resolved. V dropped 4 bases and J dropped 5 bases, with 14 bases sitting between them. This CDR3 is built from 14 residues. Germline V gene sequence: CDR1 SEHNR, CDR2 FQNEAQ (reference sequence). In DNA, the CDR3 is TGTGCCAGCAGCTCGGTTAGCATATTTGAGACCCAGTACTTC. It codes for CASSSVSIFETQYF. The variable domain in full, with the rest retrieved from reference TRBV7-9 and TRBJ2-5, is DTGVSQNPRHKITKRGQNVTFRCDPISEHNRLYWYRQTLGQGPEFLTYFQNEAQLEKSRLLSDRFSAERPKGSFSTLEIQRTEQGDSAMYLCASSSVSIFETQYFGPGTRLLVL.

The chain recombines TRBV11-2 with TRBJ2-7; D not resolved. Germline V gene data show CDR1 as SGHAT and CDR2 as FQNNGV. V was cut by 2 bases and J by 1 base, with 15 bases left in between. The CDR3 is 16 amino acids. CDR3 amino acids: CASSLNFGAGSYEQYF. As DNA, the CDR3 is TGTGCCAGCAGCTTAAATTTTGGCGCCGGATCCTACGAGCAGTACTTC.

This clone was seen a handful of times. The chain joins TRBV19 to TRBJ2-2; 8 positions match TRBD1. Trimming cost V 5 bases and J 5 bases; bases outside gene matches: 7. The CDR3 runs to 15 residues. The germline gives CDR1 LNHDA, CDR2 SQIVND (reference sequence). The CDR3 bases are TGTGCCAGTAGTTCCGGGACAGGCGAGACCGGGGAGCTGTTTTTT. This sequence encodes CASSSGTGETGELFF.

V gene TRBV27 combines with J gene TRBJ1-1; tentative D call: TRBD1 (5 bases). The CDR3 covers 13 residues. V lost 10 bases and J lost 2, with 14 bases in between. Germline V gene data show CDR1 as MNHEY and CDR2 as SMNVEV (reference sequence). Written as DNA, the CDR3 is TGTGCCACCGGGACTGCCATTAACACTGAAGCTTTCTTT. It yields the protein CATGTAINTEAFF.

The chain joins TRBV11-2 to TRBJ1-5, with no clear D. CDR1 and CDR2 (germline): SGHAT, FQNNGV. This CDR3 is 14 amino acids long. V was cut by 6 bases and J by 0 bases, with 9 bases left in between. The CDR3 bases are TGTGCCAGCAGTAATCTGAATAGCAATCAGCCCCAGCATTTT. Amino acid sequence: CASSNLNSNQPQHF.

This clone was detected ten times or more. The rearrangement joins TRBV4-1 to TRBJ1-2; D is unresolved. CDR3 length equals 13 residues. V was clipped by 5 bases and J by 2 bases, with 9 bases between them. From germline, CDR1 is MGHRA and CDR2 YSYEKL. As DNA, the CDR3 is TGCGCCAGCAGCGGGGTGGGGAACTATGGCTACACCTTC. Translating it yields CASSGVGNYGYTF.

The V and J genes are TRBV7-9 and TRBJ1-1; TRBD1 might be the D (5 bases). Between the trimmed V and J ends, which lost 5 bases and 1 base, there was a span of 14 bases. The CDR3 runs 15 residues. Germline loops: CDR1 SEHNR, CDR2 FQNEAQ (reference sequence). The DNA for the CDR3 is TGTGCCAGCAGCCCTGGGCGAGGGGAGAACACTGAAGCTTTCTTT. Translating gives CASSPGRGENTEAFF.

The rearrangement joins TRBV7-9 to TRBJ2-7; D uncertain. Trimming took 4 bases from V and 2 from J, leaving 15 bases between them. Per the germline V gene, CDR1 is SEHNR and CDR2 is FQNEAQ (reference sequence). The CDR3 is 15 residues long. The CDR3 bases are TGTGCCAGCAGCTCAAGGAGCCGGGCTACCTACGAGCAGTACTTC. It is translated as CASSSRSRATYEQYF.

The J gene is TRBJ2-7, the V gene TRBV4-1; D is unresolved. CDR3 length equals 13 residues. Germline loops: CDR1 MGHRA, CDR2 YSYEKL. V lost 1 base, J lost 4 bases, and 8 bases lay in between. CDR3: CASSQGMRYEQYF. Written as DNA, the CDR3 is TGCGCCAGCAGCCAAGGTATGCGGTACGAGCAGTACTTC.

Here the CDR3 reads CASSLGENPDTQYF. Here the CDR3 DNA reads TGTGCCAGCAGCTTGGGAGAAAATCCAGATACGCAGTATTTT. The V call is TRBV5-4, the J call TRBJ2-3; D is ambiguous. V lost 0 bases and J 4 bases, leaving 9 bases between the germline ends. CDR3 length: 14 residues. Germline assignment: CDR1 SGHNT and CDR2 YYREEE (reference sequence).

This clone was found once. V is TRBV7-6 and J is TRBJ1-1, with 7 bases fitting TRBD1. Germline CDR1 is SGHVS and CDR2 is FNYEAQ. The CDR3 extends over 14 amino acids. The V gene end was trimmed by 5 bases and the J gene end by 2 bases; junction bases not matched to a gene: 5. CDR3 protein: CASSAGQLNTEAFF. CDR3 nucleotide sequence: TGTGCCAGCAGCGCGGGACAGCTAAACACTGAAGCTTTCTTT.

The chain has TRBV6-1 and TRBJ2-2; D gene unclear. CDR1 and CDR2 (germline): MNHNS, SASEGT. V was shortened by 11 bases and J by 7 bases, with 14 bases between the two germline ends. The CDR3 contains 12 residues. DNA of the CDR3: TGTGCCTTCCTCAATTTCTACGGGGAGCTGTTTTTT. Translating it yields CAFLNFYGELFF.

The chain recombines TRBV27 with TRBJ1-2, with D possibly matching TRBD1 (6 bases). CDR3 length: 16 residues. CDR1 is MNHEY, CDR2 SMNVEV, per germline (reference sequence). The V end was cut by 7 bases, the J end by 7 bases, with 25 bases between. The CDR3 DNA reads TGTGCCAGCACCCGGAAGGGGGGGGACGTCCGTCGTGGCTACACCTTC. It yields the protein CASTRKGGDVRRGYTF.

This rearrangement joins TRBV15 to TRBJ2-7; 16 positions match TRBD2. This CDR3 comprises 16 residues. V was clipped by 4 bases and J by 6 bases; unmatched bases: 6. Looked up from germline, CDR1 is LNHNV and CDR2 is YYDKDF (reference sequence). This CDR3 is CATSKGTSGRAAEQYF. CDR3 sequence (DNA): TGTGCCACCAGCAAAGGGACTAGCGGGAGGGCTGCCGAGCAGTACTTC.

This chain joins TRBV7-2 and TRBJ2-2, with D perhaps TRBD2 (6 bases). CDR1 SGHTA and CDR2 FQGNSA come from the germline V gene. Trimming removed 3 bases from V and 7 bases from J, with 12 bases in between. This CDR3 is 14 amino acids long. The CDR3, as DNA: TGTGCCAGCAGCTTCCAGCGGGCAGACGGGGAGCTGTTTTTT. It encodes CASSFQRADGELFF. Filled out from reference TRBV7-2 and TRBJ2-2, the complete variable domain reads GAGVSQSPSNKVTEKGKDVELRCDPISGHTALYWYRQSLGQGLEFLIYFQGNSAPDKSGLPSDRFSAERTGGSVSTLTIQRTQQEDSAVYLCASSFQRADGELFFGEGSRLTVL.

V gene TRBV5-4 combines with J gene TRBJ2-7; D remains ambiguous. The V end lost 0 bases, the J end lost 0 bases, and 4 bases lay between the germline ends. The CDR3 totals 13 residues. CDR1 SGHNT and CDR2 YYREEE come from the germline V gene (reference sequence). CDR3 coding DNA: TGTGCCAGCAGCTTGGAGAGCTCCTACGAGCAGTACTTC. Protein sequence: CASSLESSYEQYF.

This clone has just a few counts. J is TRBJ2-7 and V is TRBV2; D unclear. CDR3 length: 11 residues. The germline gives CDR1 SNHLY, CDR2 FYNNEI. V lost 6 bases, J lost 3 bases, and 6 bases lay in between. The CDR3 sequence: CASSTGYEQYF. In DNA, the CDR3 is TGTGCCAGCAGCACGGGCTACGAGCAGTACTTC.

This rearrangement joins TRBV27 to TRBJ2-7; D could derive from TRBD1 or TRBD2 (6 bases each). Between the trimmed V and J ends, which lost 0 bases and 4 bases, there was a span of 10 bases. This CDR3 has 14 residues. CDR1 MNHEY and CDR2 SMNVEV come from the germline V gene (reference sequence). CDR3 sequence reads: CASSLSWGAYEQYF. As DNA, the CDR3 is TGTGCCAGCAGTTTATCGTGGGGGGCTTACGAGCAGTACTTC.

This clone has a handful of counts. V and J are TRBV5-1 and TRBJ2-2; tentatively, D is TRBD1 or TRBD2 (6 bases each). V was pared by 0 bases and J by 6 bases, with 12 bases between. Germline CDR1 and CDR2: SGHRS and YFSETQ. The CDR3 is 15 residues long. CDR3 protein: CASSLALGGPGELFF. The CDR3 DNA is TGCGCCAGCAGCTTGGCCCTTGGGGGGCCCGGGGAGCTGTTTTTT.